The 17 T cell receptor beta chains presented below share a single source sample, sequenced in a study of patients and donors after allogeneic stem cell transplantation. MiXCR, run by TCRdb on the RT-PCR reads, gives a single entry per CDR3 protein. The data show over 150,000 distinct CDR3 sequences, about 40% seen once. Sequenced sample: blood, either unsorted or a sorted T cell fraction (not recorded which). The receptors here all came from a human donor who was either an allogeneic HSCT recipient or a stem cell or donor lymphocyte infusion donor (not recorded which). It is not recorded whose cells these are; they may come from a transplant donor.

CDR3 sequence (DNA): TGTGCCAGCAGTTACACGGGTCTGGATGAGCAGTTCTTC. Protein: CASSYTGLDEQFF. This chain connects TRBV6-6 to TRBJ2-1, with D uncertain. This CDR3 spans 13 amino acids. Trimming left V 2 bases short and J 8 bases short, with 10 bases between. The germline gives CDR1 MNHNY, CDR2 SVGAGI (reference sequence).

The J gene is TRBJ1-2, the V gene TRBV27; TRBD1 is a possible D gene (6 bases). This CDR3 region has 15 residues. The germline CDR1 and CDR2 sequences are MNHEY and SMNVEV (reference sequence). The germline V and J ends were trimmed by 3 bases and 8 bases, with 19 bases remaining between them. The CDR3 DNA reads TGTGCCAGCAGTTTGGGGGGCAGCCACCTTTGGGGCTACACCTTC. This encodes CASSLGGSHLWGYTF.

This clonotype was seen only a few times. The rearrangement uses TRBV16 and TRBJ1-5; TRBD1 is a possible D gene (6 bases). The germline V gene has CDR1 KGHSY and CDR2 FQNENV. The CDR3 extends over 17 amino acids. Trimming took 2 bases from V and 4 from J, leaving 18 bases between them. Here the CDR3 reads CASSQPQGGKRNQPQHF. The CDR3 DNA sequence: TGTGCCAGCAGCCAACCTCAAGGGGGTAAGAGGAATCAGCCCCAGCATTTT.

The chain recombines TRBV6-6 with TRBJ2-3, with D maybe TRBD2 (6 bases). The V gene lost 6 bases and the J gene lost 2 bases, with 15 bases spanning the gap. This CDR3 is 15 amino acids long. Germline V CDR1 and CDR2: MNHNY, SVGAGI (reference sequence). CDR3 DNA: TGTGCCAGCAGCCTGCTAGCGACTACCACAGATACGCAGTATTTT. Its protein is CASSLLATTTDTQYF.

The chain couples TRBV28 to TRBJ2-5; D ambiguous. The V gene lost 5 bases and the J gene lost 9 bases, with 13 bases spanning the gap. The length of the CDR3 is 12 residues. In germline, CDR1 is MDHEN, CDR2 SYDVKM. CDR3 sequence (DNA): TGTGCCAGCAGTGACCGGGCGAATCCCCAGTACTTC. Translation: CASSDRANPQYF.

This clonotype was found many times. The chain links TRBV7-2 to TRBJ1-1; maybe TRBD1 (6 bases). The length of the CDR3 is 15 residues. Trimming pared 8 bases from V and 5 bases from J, leaving 21 bases between. From germline, CDR1 is SGHTA and CDR2 FQGNSA. The CDR3 DNA is TGTGCCAGCCGTCGAGAAGGGGGTGGGTGGACTGAAGCTTTCTTT. Amino acid sequence: CASRREGGGWTEAFF.

The V and J genes are TRBV28 and TRBJ1-3; no clear D gene. This CDR3 is built from 17 residues. The V gene's germline CDR1 is MDHEN and CDR2 SYDVKM. Between the trimmed V and J ends, which lost 6 bases and 3 bases, there was a span of 21 bases. CDR3 region: CASSPPREEVVGNTIYF. The CDR3 region has the DNA TGTGCCAGCAGCCCCCCGAGGGAGGAGGTTGTTGGAAACACCATATATTTT.

This clonotype was seen more than once but under ten times. CDR3 coding DNA: TGTGCCAGCGGAAAGCGGGACCAATACAATGAGCAGTTCTTC. Its translation: CASGKRDQYNEQFF. V is TRBV11-2 and J is TRBJ2-1; 7 positions agree with TRBD2. CDR1 SGHAT and CDR2 FQNNGV come from the germline V gene. V dropped 8 bases and J dropped 4; count of bases not matched to a gene: 8. This CDR3 has 14 amino acids.

The chain uses TRBV9 and TRBJ2-7; tentative D call: TRBD2 (6 bases). Germline loops: CDR1 SGDLS, CDR2 YYNGEE. CDR3 length: 19 residues. V was pared by 4 bases and J by 0 bases, with 26 bases between. CDR3 DNA sequence: TGTGCCAGCAGCCCCGGGCCGGGACTTACTACTCTTGGCTCCTACGAGCAGTACTTC. Protein sequence: CASSPGPGLTTLGSYEQYF.

This clonotype was counted only a few times. The chain carries TRBV7-2 and TRBJ1-1; D remains unclear. Trimming left V 1 base short and J 5 bases short, with 11 bases between. CDR1 is SGHTA and CDR2 is FQGNSA in the germline V gene. The CDR3 totals 14 residues. The CDR3 reads CASSLDGMGTEAFF. The CDR3 bases are TGTGCCAGCAGCTTAGACGGGATGGGGACTGAAGCTTTCTTT.

The J gene is TRBJ2-1, the V gene TRBV18; the match to TRBD1 covers 10 bases. Germline V CDR1 and CDR2: KGHSH, LQKENI. The CDR3 is 15 residues long. Losses at the gene ends were 4 bases for V and 4 bases for J; bases not matched to a gene: 4. The CDR3: CASSLDRGRYNEQFF. CDR3 DNA: TGTGCCAGCTCACTAGACAGGGGGCGATACAATGAGCAGTTCTTC.

The chain recombines TRBV28 with TRBJ2-3, with 7 bases fitting TRBD2. The junction had 5 bases not matched to a gene; V was cut back by 5 bases and J by 0 bases. Per the germline V gene, CDR1 is MDHEN and CDR2 is SYDVKM. The CDR3 has 15 residues. This CDR3 is CASSQSGKSTDTQYF. Here the CDR3 DNA reads TGTGCCAGCAGTCAAAGCGGGAAAAGCACAGATACGCAGTATTTT. The variable domain in full, completed from reference TRBV28 and TRBJ2-3, reads DVKVTQSSRYLVKRTGEKVFLECVQDMDHENMFWYRQDPGLGLRLIYFSYDVKMKEKGDIPEGYSVSREKKERFSLILESASTNQTSMYLCASSQSGKSTDTQYFGPGTRLTVL.

The J gene is TRBJ2-1, the V gene TRBV6-2 or TRBV6-3; no clear D. This CDR3 is built from 15 residues. Per germline, CDR1 MNHEY and CDR2 SVGEGT. V gave up 0 bases and J gave up 1 base, with 7 bases separating them. The CDR3 DNA reads as TGTGCCAGCAGTTACTCGAGAGGATCCTACAATGAGCAGTTCTTC. It translates to CASSYSRGSYNEQFF.

Only a few counts were recorded for this clonotype. The CDR3: CATSVRGKNTEAFF. CDR3 sequence (DNA): TGTGCCACCAGTGTGAGGGGGAAGAACACTGAAGCTTTCTTT. The chain has TRBV24-1 and TRBJ1-1, with D tentatively TRBD1 (6 bases). From germline, CDR1 is KGHDR and CDR2 SFDVKD. V was trimmed by 5 bases and J by 1 base, leaving 10 bases between them. The CDR3 covers 14 residues.

This chain joins TRBV7-9 and TRBJ2-7, with 7 bases matching TRBD1. CDR1 is SEHNR and CDR2 is FQNEAQ in the germline V gene (reference sequence). V shed 5 bases and J 3 bases; nucleotides not matched to a gene: 4. The CDR3 is 13 residues long. For the CDR3, the DNA is TGTGCCAGCAGCAATAGGGACAGCTACGAGCAGTACTTC. Encoded protein: CASSNRDSYEQYF.

The chain carries TRBV12-3 or TRBV12-4 and TRBJ2-1; 7 bases match TRBD2. Germline trimming cut 5 bases from V and 8 bases from J; bases unmatched to any gene: 12. The CDR3 has 15 residues. As DNA, the CDR3 is TGTGCCAGCAGTCTCACTAGACGGGAGGTCTATGAGCAGTTCTTC. Translation gives CASSLTRREVYEQFF.

The chain uses TRBV29-1 and TRBJ2-4; the D gene is possibly TRBD2 (5 bases). V was trimmed by 0 bases and J by 8 bases, leaving 8 bases between them. The CDR3 runs to 12 residues. Germline CDR1 is SQVTM and CDR2 is ANQGSEA. DNA for the CDR3: TGCAGCGTTGAAGAGGCGGGTGACATTCAGTACTTC. Its translation is CSVEEAGDIQYF.